The T cell receptor (beta chain) described here comes from a study of T and B cells in COVID-19 patients. On the study more broadly: Peripheral blood came from COVID-19 patients with active infection or after recovery. Active-infection patients were older, median 67 years, than recovered patients, median roughly 35 years. About 90% of the 20 active-infection patients had comorbidities associated with unfavorable COVID-19 outcome.

The study's findings and limits: Few blood samples existed from mildly ill patients during symptoms or early in severe cases.

TRB was amplified from about 250-500 ng of blood genomic DNA. Multiplex PCR with BIOMED2 TRB-A/B primer pools amplified TRB rearrangements. Each CDR3 protein gets one entry after TCRdb re-called the multiplex PCR reads with MiXCR. The sample gives 4,000 to 5,500 distinct CDR3 sequences, roughly 23% of which show up once; around 10% is in the top ten. By proportion, this clonotype is medium-sized (0.01 to 0.1%). Its cognate antigen is unknown. V lost 2 bases, J lost 7 bases, and 15 bases lay in between. The CDR3 has 13 amino acids. From germline, CDR1 is SQVTM and CDR2 ANQGSEA. Input material: blood. This receptor was identified in a human donor with active COVID-19. The chain recombines TRBV29-1 with TRBJ2-7, with D tentatively TRBD1 (5 bases). DNA for the CDR3: TGCAGCGTTGAAAAATGGGTCCAGGGAGAGCAGTACTTC. Encoded protein: CSVEKWVQGEQYF.